This is a list of T cell receptor beta chains from one sample in a study of T cell changes during pregnancy in multiple sclerosis. This table comes from immunoSEQ multiplex PCR, and its TCRdb copy is limited to in-frame clones, with some not included. In the table there are about 22,000 clones, approximately 90% of which are singletons. Sequencing used CD4+ T cells from peripheral blood mononuclear cells, obtained in the third trimester of pregnancy. Source of these receptors: a female donor with multiple sclerosis, enrolled in a pregnancy study. Each CDR3 is given with its conserved first and last residue.

V gene	J gene	CDR3 protein
TRBV27	TRBJ2-7	CASSLRQGNNEQYF
TRBV2	TRBJ2-7	CASSVTGQGSPEQYF
TRBV4-2	TRBJ2-2	CASTKRSGGPTGELFF
TRBV5-4	TRBJ2-7	CASSSATKRTADEQYF
TRBV19	TRBJ1-2	CASSRQGYGYTF
TRBV5-6	TRBJ1-1	CASSLRGTEAFF
TRBV4-2	TRBJ2-3	CASSQELAGSSDTQYF
TRBV7-7	TRBJ1-6	CASSATNSDEEGSYNSPLHF
TRBV6-5	TRBJ1-1	CASSYDRSGIGEAFF
TRBV7-9	TRBJ1-1	CASSLVEGRPFF
TRBV29-1	TRBJ2-3	CSVGGGRDTDTQYF
TRBV4-3	TRBJ1-1	CASSSLAGLTEAFF
TRBV6-1	TRBJ1-1	CASIRRGVRGTEAFF
TRBV7-2	TRBJ1-4	CASSPRGGGGTNEKLFF
TRBV9	TRBJ1-1	CASSVGSTGGRGSTEAFF
TRBV6-1	TRBJ1-1	CASSALDGDTEAFF
TRBV10-3	TRBJ2-5	CAISITGAEETQYF
TRBV6-6	TRBJ1-2	CASRQGDYGYTF
TRBV19	TRBJ2-2	CASTTSGEYGELFF
TRBV1	TRBJ1-1	CTSSQGQKNTEAFF
TRBV19	TRBJ1-2	CASTDRARYGYTF
TRBV7-9	TRBJ2-1	CASSTTGAYNEQFF
TRBV18	TRBJ1-6	CASSPPIGPLHF
TRBV7-2	TRBJ1-1	CASSRKVRYGEAFF
TRBV5-8	TRBJ1-5	CASSRDRADQPQHF
TRBV19	TRBJ1-2	CASSTPGTEIYGYTF
TRBV7-9	TRBJ1-1	CASSSLTGSEAFF
TRBV6-5	TRBJ2-3	CASSLTSGTDTQYF
TRBV4-2	TRBJ2-3	CASSPSPTSTDTQYF
TRBV4-1	TRBJ2-3	CASSQLVPGQAGDTQYF
TRBV28	TRBJ1-2	CASSWIFGQPRTTANYGYTF
TRBV19	TRBJ1-1	CASSMATGKLNTEAFF
TRBV2	TRBJ1-1	CASTWDTWYREAFF
TRBV28	TRBJ2-7	CASSAPGQGAREQYF
TRBV7-2	TRBJ1-6	CASSLVPLTGALNSPLHF
TRBV7-9	TRBJ1-1	CASSLARTVNTEAFF
TRBV11-2	TRBJ2-3	CASSLVGRASTDTQYF
TRBV10-1	TRBJ2-7	CAGYRDSRSYEQYF
TRBV19	TRBJ2-4	CASSIRMNIQYF
TRBV6-5	TRBJ1-2	CASCSQGDNYGYTF
TRBV27	TRBJ2-3	CASSPKRTSVGTDTQYF